Shown below are 14 T cell receptor beta chains from a single sample sequenced in a study of T cell responses to AZD1222 COVID-19 vaccine. Sequencing was performed with immunoSEQ multiplex PCR; in TCRdb, only in-frame clones are kept and a portion is missing. The repertoire consists of about 84,000 clones, with nearly 90% occurring once and the leading ten covering less than 1.6%. The source was peripheral blood, collected on day 0 of AZD1222 vaccination. Every receptor here comes from an adult in good health.

The rearrangement links TRBV10-1 to TRBJ2-7; D ambiguous. The V end lost 0 bases, the J end lost 0 bases, and 6 bases lay between the germline ends. This CDR3 comprises 14 residues. Germline V lookup: CDR1 WNHNN, CDR2 SYGVQD (reference sequence). Written as DNA, the CDR3 is TGCGCCAGCAGTGAGTCAGCCGGCTCCTACGAGCAGTACTTC. Translating it yields CASSESAGSYEQYF.

V gene TRBV11-2 combines with J gene TRBJ1-3; D uncertain. Germline V gene sequence: CDR1 SGHAT, CDR2 FQNNGV. V lost 6 bases to trimming and J lost 0 bases, with 12 bases between them. CDR3 length equals 15 residues. CDR3 protein: CASRAAGGSGNTIYF. Written as DNA, the CDR3 is TGTGCCAGCAGGGCAGCGGGAGGCTCTGGAAACACCATATATTTT.

This chain links TRBV18 with TRBJ1-1; 8 nucleotides match TRBD1. Per the germline V gene, CDR1 is KGHSH and CDR2 is LQKENI. V trimming: 3 bases; J trimming: 4 bases; junction bases outside the gene matches: 7. The CDR3 runs to 15 residues. CDR3 in DNA: TGTGCCAGCTCACCGATGGACAGGGATATCACTGAAGCTTTCTTT. Translating gives CASSPMDRDITEAFF. The entire variable domain, with the rest obtained from reference TRBV18 and TRBJ1-1, is as follows: NAGVMQNPRHLVRRRGQEARLRCSPMKGHSHVYWYRQLPEEGLKFMVYLQKENIIDESGMPKERFSAEFPKEGPSILRIQQVVRGDSAAYFCASSPMDRDITEAFFGQGTRLTVV.

The chain carries TRBV30 and TRBJ1-1, with 8 nucleotides matching TRBD1. Germline V gene data show CDR1 as GTSNPN and CDR2 as SVGIG (reference sequence). This CDR3 region has 15 residues. Losses at the gene ends were 2 bases for V and 1 base for J; bases not matched to a gene: 6. For the CDR3, the DNA is TGTGCCTGGAGTAGCGAGGGGACAGGGAACACTGAAGCTTTCTTT. It yields the protein CAWSSEGTGNTEAFF.

The V gene is TRBV5-1, the J gene TRBJ2-2, with a possible D match to TRBD1 (5 bases). The CDR3 is 14 residues long. Germline CDR1 reads SGHRS; CDR2 reads YFSETQ. Trimming took off 4 bases at V and 5 bases at J, with 12 bases between the two ends. This chain's CDR3 is CASSTQQETGELFF. CDR3 nucleotides: TGCGCCAGCAGCACACAACAGGAGACCGGGGAGCTGTTTTTT.

As to this clone: One end of the junction fails to match germline, which may point to a read error. J is TRBJ2-6 and V is TRBV18; D unclear. CDR1 KGHSH and CDR2 LQKENI come from the germline V gene. The CDR3 consists of 17 residues. The CDR3 DNA sequence: TGTGCCAGCTCACCACCGGGTGAGACTCTTCGTTCCGTCTTGTCGTCTTTC. Its translation is CASSPPGETLRSVLSSF.

This clone has only one observation. J is TRBJ2-1 and V is TRBV27; 15 nucleotides line up with TRBD2. The V and J ends lost 5 bases and 1 base, in that order; junction bases with no gene match: 6. Germline V gene sequence: CDR1 MNHEY, CDR2 SMNVEV (reference sequence). The CDR3 has 18 amino acids. The CDR3 region is CASSPGLAGGGSYNEQFF. In nucleotides, the CDR3 is TGTGCCAGCAGTCCGGGACTAGCGGGAGGAGGGTCCTACAATGAGCAGTTCTTC.

The chain couples TRBV15 to TRBJ2-2, with D perhaps matching TRBD1 (5 bases). V was pared by 5 bases and J by 4 bases, with 11 bases between. Germline values: CDR1 LNHNV, CDR2 YYDKDF (reference sequence). This CDR3 contains 14 residues. The CDR3 DNA is TGTGCCACCAGCGCACAGGAGCCCACCGGGGAGCTGTTTTTT. Its protein is CATSAQEPTGELFF. Variable domain in full (rest from reference TRBV15 and TRBJ2-2): DAMVIQNPRYQVTQFGKPVTLSCSQTLNHNVMYWYQQKSSQAPKLLFHYYDKDFNNEADTPDNFQSRRPNTSFCFLDIRSPGLGDTAMYLCATSAQEPTGELFFGEGSRLTVL.

This clone was observed once. This chain uses TRBV4-1 with TRBJ2-1; perhaps TRBD2 as D (5 bases). Germline V gives CDR1 MGHRA, CDR2 YSYEKL. The CDR3 loop spans 16 amino acids. V was cut by 0 bases and J by 6 bases, with 15 bases left in between. The CDR3 region is CASSQEGSAAGNEQFF. DNA for the CDR3: TGCGCCAGCAGCCAAGAGGGAAGCGCTGCGGGCAATGAGCAGTTCTTC.

This chain joins TRBV6-5 and TRBJ2-7; D possibly corresponds to TRBD1 (6 bases). The CDR3 length is 14 residues. Germline V gene sequence: CDR1 MNHEY, CDR2 SVGAGI. The germline V and J ends were trimmed by 4 bases and 0 bases, with 10 bases remaining between them. CDR3 DNA sequence: TGTGCCAGCAGTTTCCAGGACAGCTCCTACGAGCAGTACTTC. Its protein product is CASSFQDSSYEQYF.

The chain uses TRBV14 and TRBJ2-1, with D tentatively TRBD2 (6 bases). The V gene lost 1 base and the J gene lost 7 bases, with 17 bases spanning the gap. This CDR3 spans 16 amino acids. Germline V gene data show CDR1 as SGHDN and CDR2 as FVKESK. The CDR3, as DNA: TGTGCCAGCAGCCAAGTTTCGGGAGCTCCGCAAAATGAGCAGTTCTTC. The encoded protein is CASSQVSGAPQNEQFF.

This clone was seen more than once but under ten times. This chain links TRBV7-9 with TRBJ1-2, with D possibly TRBD1 on 5 matching bases. Trimming removed 0 bases at V and 6 bases at J, with 11 bases between. Germline assignment: CDR1 SEHNR and CDR2 FQNEAQ (reference sequence). This CDR3 region has 14 residues. CDR3 nucleotides: TGTGCCAGCAGCTTAGCTCCCCAGGGCCATGGCTACACCTTC. It translates to CASSLAPQGHGYTF.

A single count supports this clone. The rearrangement joins TRBV28 to TRBJ2-4; D is unclear. The CDR3 has 11 amino acids. Between the trimmed V and J ends, which lost 4 bases and 9 bases, there was a span of 7 bases. The germline gives CDR1 MDHEN, CDR2 SYDVKM. CDR3 protein: CASSSSLIQYF. For the CDR3, the DNA is TGTGCCAGCAGTTCCTCCCTCATTCAGTACTTC.

V usage is TRBV3-1 (or the pseudogene TRBV3-2) and J usage is TRBJ2-3, with D hard to call. This CDR3 is 14 amino acids long. The germline V gene has CDR1 LGHDT and CDR2 YNNKEL (reference sequence). V was shortened by 2 bases and J by 2 bases, with 8 bases between the two germline ends. The CDR3 sequence is CASSQLRATDTQYF. CDR3 nucleotide sequence: TGTGCCAGCAGCCAATTGCGCGCCACAGATACGCAGTATTTT.